The clone carrying this T cell receptor beta chain was seen a handful of times. Its antigen is currently unknown. The data derive from a study of T cell repertoires in cytomegalovirus infection. Study-level background: From public TCR beta signatures came an indication of both CMV infection and matching HLA type.

Study findings and constraints: What dominated the ex vivo response were HLA-C-restricted CMV-specific TCR beta clonotypes. The study identified carriers of CMV plus the relevant HLA from cumulative public TCR beta family frequency.

MiXCR was run by TCRdb on the reads, yielding one entry per CDR3 protein. The data show about 200,000 distinct CDR3 sequences, roughly 9% seen once. The CDR3 totals 13 residues. Trimming left V 1 base short and J 7 bases short, with 14 bases between. CDR1 DFQATT and CDR2 SNEGSKA come from the germline V gene (reference sequence). This TCR derives from a human donor in good health (CMV status not recorded). Some clones in this sample may be carry-over from other donors' samples. The material sequenced was PBMCs. This chain links TRBV20-1 with TRBJ2-7; perhaps TRBD2 as D (5 bases). This CDR3 reads CSARASGPEEQYF. CDR3 DNA sequence: TGCAGTGCTAGAGCCAGCGGACCCGAGGAGCAGTACTTC.